This TCR beta chain was identified during a study of T cells after yellow fever vaccination. Study context: It was SMART-Seq v4 Ultra Low Input that prepared the fractions with low cell numbers.

TCR cDNA, made by 5'RACE template switching, carried an added universal primer site and UMIs. TCRdb fed the 5' RACE reads into MiXCR, producing one record per CDR3 protein. The sample comprises roughly 250,000 distinct CDR3 sequences, over 10% of which are singletons, and around 0.49% rests with the top ten. This clonotype was picked up a small number of times. The CDR3 is made up of 13 amino acids. CDR1 and CDR2 (germline): KGHDR, SFDVKD. J lost 5 bases, V lost 9 bases, and 6 bases had no gene match. This sequence originates from a man aged 30 to 45 who received the YFV17D yellow fever vaccine. The sample was CD4+ T cells sorted from PBMCs, taken 45 days after the yellow fever booster vaccination. The V gene is TRBV24-1, the J gene TRBJ2-3; 8 nucleotides match TRBD1. The CDR3 nucleotides are TGTGCCACCGGGACAGGCAAGCAAGATACGCAGTATTTT. Translated: CATGTGKQDTQYF.